This T cell receptor (beta chain) was retrieved from a study of blood T cell repertoires in COVID-19. Assay used: immunoSEQ multiplex PCR; TCRdb lists only in-frame clones, some missing. The repertoire holds some 290,000 clones, with nearly 90% as singletons. Trimming cost V 0 bases and J 8 bases; bases outside gene matches: 9. CDR1 is SGHRS and CDR2 is YFSETQ in the germline V gene. This CDR3 contains 16 residues. Sample: peripheral blood. This chain uses TRBV5-1 with TRBJ2-1, with TRBD2 identical over 9 bases. The receptor comes from a woman between 40 and 50 years old with COVID-19, enrolled during active disease. The DNA for the CDR3 is TGCGCCAGCAGCTTGGGACTAGCGGAAACTATCGATGAGCAGTTCTTC. It yields the protein CASSLGLAETIDEQFF.